The 19 T cell receptor beta chains below all came from one sample that was sequenced in a study of T cells after yellow fever vaccination. Via MiXCR, TCRdb re-called the 5' RACE reads, giving one row per CDR3 protein. The table shows some 560,000 distinct CDR3 sequences, with about a sixth occurring only once. Sequenced material: PBMCs, taken less than 6 days after the first yellow fever vaccination. These receptors came from a man younger than 35 who received the YFV17D yellow fever vaccine.

This clonotype showed up just a few times. V is TRBV5-6 and J is TRBJ1-3; D uncertain. The CDR3 runs to 11 residues. In germline, CDR1 is SGHDT, CDR2 YYEEEE. The ends were cut back, 4 bases at V and 8 bases at J, with 7 bases in the middle. CDR3 residues: CASSRLDTIYF. Written as DNA, the CDR3 is TGTGCCAGCAGCCGTCTAGACACCATATATTTT.

In its sample, this clonotype was seen many times. DNA for the CDR3: TGTGCCAGCAGCTCCGGGGAGATCCCCTCCTACGAGCAGTACTTC. The encoded protein is CASSSGEIPSYEQYF. The V gene is TRBV7-9, the J gene TRBJ2-7; a possible D gene is TRBD2 (5 bases). There are 15 residues in the CDR3. CDR1 and CDR2 from the germline V gene are SEHNR and FQNEAQ (reference sequence). Trimming removed 4 bases at V and 0 bases at J, with 13 bases between.

The rearrangement uses TRBV6-2 or TRBV6-3 and TRBJ1-2; D is ambiguous. This CDR3 is built from 12 residues. The germline V gene encodes CDR1 MNHEY and CDR2 SVGEGT. V lost 7 bases, J lost 3 bases, and 9 bases lay in between. CDR3 amino acids: CASTQGYYGYTF. The CDR3 DNA reads as TGTGCCAGCACCCAAGGATACTATGGCTACACCTTC.

This clonotype was observed a few times. The germline gene is not matched at one end of the junction; a read error may be the cause. V usage is TRBV12-3 or TRBV12-4 and J usage is TRBJ2-2; D gene uncertain. This CDR3 region has 15 residues. In DNA form, the CDR3 reads TGTGCCAGCAGTTTAGGAGAAGGGAACTCCGGGGAGCTGTTTTTT. This gives the protein CASSLGEGNSGELFF.

The V gene is TRBV6-2 or TRBV6-3, the J gene TRBJ1-5; D possibly corresponds to TRBD1 (5 bases). Trimming cost V 7 bases and J 4 bases, with 14 bases left between them. Per germline, CDR1 MNHEY and CDR2 SVGEGT. This CDR3 comprises 14 residues. Written as DNA, the CDR3 is TGTGCCAGCATGGTAAGGGGTTGGAATCAGCCCCAGCATTTT. It translates to CASMVRGWNQPQHF.

This rearrangement joins TRBV6-2 or TRBV6-3 to TRBJ2-3; a possible D gene is TRBD2 (5 bases). The CDR3 consists of 15 residues. Trimming left V 8 bases short and J 3 bases short, with 18 bases between. Germline V gene lookup returns CDR1 MNHEY and CDR2 SVGEGT. This CDR3 is CASLGIQKRTDTQYF. In nucleotides, the CDR3 is TGTGCCAGCCTCGGGATCCAAAAGAGGACAGATACGCAGTATTTT.

The chain employs TRBV5-1 and TRBJ1-1; the D is unclear. Germline V CDR1 and CDR2: SGHRS, YFSETQ. V was pared by 4 bases and J by 2 bases, with 18 bases between. This CDR3 spans 16 amino acids. The CDR3 region is CASSQGPRDYNTEAFF. In nucleotides, the CDR3 is TGCGCCAGCAGCCAAGGGCCACGGGATTATAACACTGAAGCTTTCTTT.

V usage is TRBV20-1 and J usage is TRBJ1-4, with D possibly TRBD1 on 5 matching bases. Trimming stripped 0 bases from V and 1 base from J, with 9 bases between. Germline-derived CDR1 and CDR2 are DFQATT and SNEGSKA (reference sequence). CDR3 length: 15 amino acids. CDR3 coding DNA: TGCAGTGCTAGAGATGGGGGGGGAACTAATGAAAAACTGTTTTTT. It translates to CSARDGGGTNEKLFF.

Only a few counts were recorded for this clonotype. The gene calls are TRBV3-1 and TRBJ2-1; either TRBD1 or TRBD2 may supply D (5 bases each). This CDR3 region has 19 residues. The V gene's germline CDR1 is LGHDT and CDR2 YNNKEL (reference sequence). The V end was cut by 0 bases, the J end by 6 bases, with 24 bases between. CDR3 sequence (DNA): TGTGCCAGCAGCCAAGAAGCAGACCCCAGGGTGAGGGTCCCCAATGAGCAGTTCTTC. Translation: CASSQEADPRVRVPNEQFF.

This clonotype has just a few counts. This rearrangement joins TRBV7-2 to TRBJ1-2, with 7 bases lining up with TRBD1. From germline, CDR1 is SGHTA and CDR2 FQGNSA. The CDR3 has 15 residues. Trimming removed 5 bases from V and 4 bases from J; junction bases left unmatched: 10. CDR3 protein: CASSVDGTVLYGYTF. CDR3 nucleotides: TGTGCCAGCAGCGTGGACGGGACAGTTCTCTATGGCTACACCTTC.

The V and J genes are TRBV6-5 and TRBJ1-4; TRBD1 is a possible D gene (5 bases). Germline V gives CDR1 MNHEY, CDR2 SVGAGI. The CDR3 has 15 residues. Trimming removed 4 bases at V and 8 bases at J, with 17 bases between. CDR3 bases: TGTGCCAGCAGTTTGGGCGGAGGGGCTCGGGAAAAACTGTTTTTT. Residues: CASSLGGGAREKLFF.

This chain connects TRBV5-1 to TRBJ2-1; D remains ambiguous. Germline V gene lookup returns CDR1 SGHRS and CDR2 YFSETQ. The V end was cut by 2 bases, the J end by 10 bases, with 13 bases between. The CDR3 is 13 amino acids. The CDR3 sequence is CASSFGSGGEQFF. Written as DNA, the CDR3 is TGCGCCAGCAGCTTCGGGTCTGGCGGCGAGCAGTTCTTC.

In its sample, this clonotype was seen a few times. The V call is TRBV30, the J call TRBJ2-6; D is undetermined. Trimming removed 5 bases from V and 10 bases from J, with 6 bases in between. Per germline, CDR1 GTSNPN and CDR2 SVGIG (reference sequence). This CDR3 comprises 10 residues. The CDR3 here is CAWGRNVLTF. CDR3 DNA sequence: TGTGCCTGGGGCCGTAACGTCCTGACTTTC.

The rearrangement joins TRBV28 to TRBJ1-5, with 10 bases matching TRBD1. V lost 5 bases to trimming and J lost 5 bases; unmatched junction nucleotides: 6. The CDR3 covers 15 residues. The germline gives CDR1 MDHEN, CDR2 SYDVKM. CDR3 region: CASSPSTGGHQPQHF. The CDR3 nucleotides read TGTGCCAGCAGTCCATCGACAGGGGGCCATCAGCCCCAGCATTTT.

Worth noting for this clonotype: Sequence at one end of the junction differs from germline and may be a read error. V gene TRBV27 combines with J gene TRBJ2-7; no firm D call. The CDR3 totals 13 residues. Germline V CDR1 and CDR2: MNHEY, SMNVEV (reference sequence). The CDR3 loop reads CASRPVNIYQQYF. CDR3 nucleotides: TGTGCCAGCCGCCCGGTTAATATCTACCAGCAGTACTTC.

The V gene is TRBV19, the J gene TRBJ2-5; 9 bases agree with TRBD1. CDR1 LNHDA and CDR2 SQIVND come from the germline V gene (reference sequence). There are 18 residues in the CDR3. V shed 8 bases and J 2 bases; nucleotides not matched to a gene: 18. This CDR3 reads CASSTYRGRVTRQETQYF. For the CDR3, the DNA is TGTGCCAGTTCTACTTACAGGGGGCGCGTCACGAGACAAGAGACCCAGTACTTC.

V usage is TRBV29-1 and J usage is TRBJ1-1; 9 bases match TRBD1. Trimming removed 7 bases from V and 4 bases from J; junction bases left unmatched: 4. CDR3 size: 12 residues. The germline V gene encodes CDR1 SQVTM and CDR2 ANQGSEA. The CDR3 loop is CSGTGVVTEAFF. The CDR3 DNA reads as TGCAGCGGGACAGGGGTCGTCACTGAAGCTTTCTTT.

This clonotype was seen at least ten times. The V and J genes are TRBV5-1 and TRBJ2-5, with D possibly TRBD1 on 5 matching bases. The CDR3 is 13 amino acids. Trimming removed 8 bases from V and 0 bases from J, with 11 bases in between. CDR1 and CDR2 from the germline V gene are SGHRS and YFSETQ. In DNA form, the CDR3 reads TGCGCCAGTAATGCAGGGAACCAAGAGACCCAGTACTTC. Its protein is CASNAGNQETQYF.

CDR3 bases: TGTGCCAGCACCCTCTTCGGACAAGAGACCCAGTACTTC. This gives the protein CASTLFGQETQYF. V and J are TRBV3-1 and TRBJ2-5; D is ambiguous. The CDR3 is made up of 13 amino acids. Germline CDR1 reads LGHDT; CDR2 reads YNNKEL (reference sequence). Between the trimmed V and J ends, which lost 7 bases and 2 bases, there was a span of 11 bases.